Included here is one T cell receptor (beta chain) sequence, with context. RNA amounts of roughly 0.45 to 1 ug underwent reverse transcription with random hexamers. Amplification of TCR beta CDR3 across 54 Vbeta and 13 Jbeta was performed with immunoSEQ multiplex PCR. One entry per CDR3 protein, called by TCRdb with MiXCR from the immunoSEQ multiplex PCR reads. The repertoire holds about 300,000 distinct CDR3 sequences, with 70% to 90% as singletons. CDR1 and CDR2 from the germline V gene are SNHLY and FYNNEI. The CDR3 loop spans 17 amino acids. V dropped 7 bases and J dropped 0 bases, with 19 bases sitting between them. The data originate from a study of CD8 T cells in Susac syndrome. The CD8+ and CD4+ T cells were isolated magnetically using a negative isolation approach, whereas the TEMRA cells were enriched by FACS.

The sequence was collected from a human donor with multiple sclerosis. Sequencing input: CD8+ T cells from PBMCs. This chain uses TRBV2 with TRBJ2-1; D may be TRBD2 (6 bases). The CDR3 DNA is TGTGCCAGCACTCATGGGGGGAGCCAGAGCTCCTACAATGAGCAGTTCTTC. This gives the protein CASTHGGSQSSYNEQFF.